Below, 2 T cell receptor beta chains from the same sample are listed, as sequenced in a study of blood T cell repertoires in COVID-19. The repertoire was sequenced with immunoSEQ multiplex PCR; TCRdb's copy has only in-frame clones and lacks some. The sample has approximately 230,000 clones, approximately 82% seen once; the top ten hold roughly 5.7%. The specimen was peripheral blood. These TCRs come from a man of 80 years or more with acute or convalescent COVID-19.

This clone came up once. This chain uses TRBV5-1 with TRBJ1-2, with D maybe TRBD1 (5 bases). CDR1 and CDR2 from the germline V gene are SGHRS and YFSETQ. The CDR3 contains 14 residues. Between the trimmed V and J ends, which lost 4 bases and 4 bases, there was a span of 14 bases. This chain's CDR3 is CASSPLKTAYGYTF. The DNA of the CDR3 is TGCGCCAGCAGCCCCCTTAAGACAGCCTATGGCTACACCTTC.

The V call is TRBV3-1 (or the pseudogene TRBV3-2), the J call TRBJ2-2; D unclear. CDR1 is LGHDT, CDR2 YNNKEL, per germline (reference sequence). V was pared by 1 base and J by 1 base, with 10 bases between. The CDR3 length is 16 residues. The CDR3 DNA sequence: TGTGCCAGCAGCCAAGGTTGGCAGATGAACACCGGGGAGCTGTTTTTT. Its translation is CASSQGWQMNTGELFF.